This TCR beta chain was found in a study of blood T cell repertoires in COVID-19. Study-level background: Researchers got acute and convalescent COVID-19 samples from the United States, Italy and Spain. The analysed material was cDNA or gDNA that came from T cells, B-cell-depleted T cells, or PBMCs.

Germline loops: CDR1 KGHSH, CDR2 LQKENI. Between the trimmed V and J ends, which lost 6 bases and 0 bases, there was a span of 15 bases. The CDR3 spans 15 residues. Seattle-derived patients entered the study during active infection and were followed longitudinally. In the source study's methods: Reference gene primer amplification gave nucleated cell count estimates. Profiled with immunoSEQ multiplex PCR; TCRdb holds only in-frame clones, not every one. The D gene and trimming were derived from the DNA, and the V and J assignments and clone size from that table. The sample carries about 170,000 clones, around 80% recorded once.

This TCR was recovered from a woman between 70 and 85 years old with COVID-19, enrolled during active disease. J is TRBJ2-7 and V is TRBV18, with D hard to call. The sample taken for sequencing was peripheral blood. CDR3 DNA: TGTGCCAGCTCCCCATATAAAAGGAGCTCCTACGAGCAGTACTTC. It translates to CASSPYKRSSYEQYF.